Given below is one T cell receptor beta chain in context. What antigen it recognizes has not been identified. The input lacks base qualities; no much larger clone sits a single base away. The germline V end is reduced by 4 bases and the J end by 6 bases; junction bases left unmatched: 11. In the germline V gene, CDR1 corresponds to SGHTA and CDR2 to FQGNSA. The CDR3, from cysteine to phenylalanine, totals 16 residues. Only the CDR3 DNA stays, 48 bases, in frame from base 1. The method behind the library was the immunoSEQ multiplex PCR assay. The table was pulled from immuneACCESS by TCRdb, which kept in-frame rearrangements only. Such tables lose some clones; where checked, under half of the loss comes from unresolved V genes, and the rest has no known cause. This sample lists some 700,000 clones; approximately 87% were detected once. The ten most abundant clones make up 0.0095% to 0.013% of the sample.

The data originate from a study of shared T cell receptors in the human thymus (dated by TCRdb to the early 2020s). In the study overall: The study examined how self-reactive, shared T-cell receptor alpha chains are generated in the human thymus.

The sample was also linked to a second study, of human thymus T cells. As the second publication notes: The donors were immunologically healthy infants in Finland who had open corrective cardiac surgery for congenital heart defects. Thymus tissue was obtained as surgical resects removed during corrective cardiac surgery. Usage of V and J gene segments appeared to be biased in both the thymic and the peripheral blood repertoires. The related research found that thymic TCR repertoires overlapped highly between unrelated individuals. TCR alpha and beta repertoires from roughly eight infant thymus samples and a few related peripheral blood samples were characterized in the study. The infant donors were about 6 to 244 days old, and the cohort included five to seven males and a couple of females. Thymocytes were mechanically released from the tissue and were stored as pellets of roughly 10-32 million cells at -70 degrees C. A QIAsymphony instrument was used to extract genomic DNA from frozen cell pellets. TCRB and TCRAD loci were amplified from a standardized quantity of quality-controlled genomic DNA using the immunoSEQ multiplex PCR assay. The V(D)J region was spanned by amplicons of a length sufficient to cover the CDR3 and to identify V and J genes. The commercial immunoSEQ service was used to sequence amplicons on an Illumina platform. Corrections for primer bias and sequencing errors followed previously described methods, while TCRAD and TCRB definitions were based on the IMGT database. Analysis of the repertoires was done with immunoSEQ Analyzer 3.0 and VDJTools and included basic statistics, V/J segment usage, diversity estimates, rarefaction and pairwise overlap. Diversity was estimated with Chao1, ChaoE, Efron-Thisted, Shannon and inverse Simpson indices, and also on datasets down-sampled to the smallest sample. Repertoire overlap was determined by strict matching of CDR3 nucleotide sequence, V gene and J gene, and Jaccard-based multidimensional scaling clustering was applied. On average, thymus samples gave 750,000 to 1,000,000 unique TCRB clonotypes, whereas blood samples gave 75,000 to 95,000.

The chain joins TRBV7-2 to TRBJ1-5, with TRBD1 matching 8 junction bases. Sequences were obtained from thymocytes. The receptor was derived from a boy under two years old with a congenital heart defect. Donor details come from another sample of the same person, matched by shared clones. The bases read TGTGCCAGCAGCTACCTTGACAGGGGATTGGGTCAGCCCCAGCATTTT. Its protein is CASSYLDRGLGQPQHF.